The 10 T cell receptor beta chains below come from one sample, sequenced in a study of blood T cell repertoires in COVID-19. The method was immunoSEQ multiplex PCR; TCRdb's version includes in-frame clones alone and lacks a portion of them. The repertoire consists of around 190,000 clones, with approximately 85% occurring once and the leading ten covering 7.5% to 9.5%. Material for sequencing was peripheral blood. The receptors were gathered from a woman aged 60-75 years with acute or convalescent COVID-19.

The CDR3 reads CASSRTSGLRNEQFF. In nucleotides, the CDR3 is TGTGCCAGCAGCCGGACTAGCGGGTTGCGAAATGAGCAGTTCTTC. This chain joins TRBV3-1 (or the pseudogene TRBV3-2) and TRBJ2-1; 11 bases are a match to TRBD2. J gave up 7 bases and V 4 bases, and 6 bases lay outside the gene matches. The CDR3 is 15 residues long. CDR1 LGHDT and CDR2 YNNKEL come from the germline V gene (reference sequence).

The gene calls are TRBV3-1 (or the pseudogene TRBV3-2) and TRBJ1-2; D is possibly TRBD1 (6 bases). Germline assignment: CDR1 LGHDT and CDR2 YNNKEL (reference sequence). The V end lost 3 bases, the J end lost 7 bases, and 12 bases lay between the germline ends. The CDR3 is 13 amino acids. The chain's CDR3 is CASSHRGSGGYTF. The DNA of the CDR3 is TGTGCCAGCAGCCACAGGGGATCGGGTGGCTACACCTTC.

V and J are TRBV11-3 and TRBJ2-1; 8 nucleotides line up with TRBD2. This CDR3 contains 16 residues. The junction had 4 bases not matched to a gene; V was cut back by 1 base and J by 2 bases. Per germline, CDR1 SGHNT and CDR2 YENEEA. The CDR3 DNA reads TGTGCCAGCAGCTTAGTCCGCGGGAGGACCTACAATGAGCAGTTCTTC. Its protein product is CASSLVRGRTYNEQFF.

The rearrangement uses TRBV19 and TRBJ2-1; TRBD2 might be the D (5 bases). The CDR3 covers 15 residues. V was clipped by 1 base and J by 5 bases, with 12 bases between them. Germline assignment: CDR1 LNHDA and CDR2 SQIVND (reference sequence). The CDR3 nucleotides read TGTGCCAGTAGTATAGGAGGGAGTGGTAACAATGAGCAGTTCTTC. This gives the protein CASSIGGSGNNEQFF.

The chain links TRBV27 to TRBJ2-5; D uncertain. The CDR3 totals 13 residues. Germline loops: CDR1 MNHEY, CDR2 SMNVEV (reference sequence). The V and J ends lost 2 bases and 1 base respectively, with 5 bases between them. This chain's CDR3 is CASSLLGQETQYF. The CDR3 coding sequence is TGTGCCAGCAGTTTACTAGGCCAAGAGACCCAGTACTTC.

The rearrangement uses TRBV10-2 and TRBJ2-1, with 8 bases lining up with TRBD1. V was clipped by 8 bases and J by 6 bases; unmatched bases: 12. CDR1 and CDR2 from the germline V gene are WSHSY and SAAADI. The CDR3 has 15 amino acids. The CDR3 bases are TGCGCCAGCTCAAGGGCCGGACAGGGTTCCAATGAGCAGTTCTTC. This translates into CASSRAGQGSNEQFF.

CDR3 nucleotide sequence: TGTGCCAGCAGTGAACAACCAGGGGGCTCGGGCTATGGCTACACCTTC. Translated, it gives CASSEQPGGSGYGYTF. The chain couples TRBV6-1 to TRBJ1-2; TRBD1 agrees at 8 bases. Germline CDR1 reads MNHNS; CDR2 reads SASEGT. V was pared by 2 bases and J by 4 bases, with 9 bases of the junction left unmatched. The CDR3 is 16 residues long.

The chain employs TRBV10-3 and TRBJ2-1; D gene uncertain. The CDR3 has 14 amino acids. Germline CDR1 and CDR2: ENHRY and SYGVKD. V lost 4 bases and J 5 bases, leaving 12 bases between the germline ends. CDR3 protein: CAISGDTKNNEQFF. CDR3 nucleotides: TGTGCCATCAGTGGAGACACCAAGAACAATGAGCAGTTCTTC.

The V call is TRBV6-5, the J call TRBJ2-4; TRBD2 might be the D (5 bases). The CDR3 totals 14 residues. V lost 0 bases and J 6 bases, leaving 9 bases between the germline ends. Germline CDR1 and CDR2: MNHEY and SVGAGI. The CDR3 protein is CASSYSARGNIQYF. For the CDR3, the DNA is TGTGCCAGCAGTTACTCGGCTCGGGGAAACATTCAGTACTTC.

This sequence joins TRBV2 and TRBJ2-7; D is unresolved. This CDR3 spans 12 amino acids. Germline CDR1 and CDR2: SNHLY and FYNNEI. Between the trimmed V and J ends, which lost 6 bases and 3 bases, there was a span of 9 bases. The CDR3 sequence: CASSWNYYEQYF. The CDR3 nucleotides read TGTGCCAGCAGCTGGAACTACTACGAGCAGTACTTC.